The 29 T cell receptor beta chains reported below all come from one sample, sequenced in a study of shared clonotypes between healthy human individuals. Clones were sequenced by immunoSEQ multiplex PCR, and TCRdb holds only the in-frame ones, with some missing. The profile shows 2,500,000 or so clones, around 90% of them singletons. Sequenced material: naive CD4+ T cells sorted from blood. Subset here: CD45RA+ positively selected. These receptors were obtained from a man younger than 35 in good health.

The chain joins TRBV5-1 to TRBJ2-6, with D unresolved. In germline, CDR1 is SGHRS, CDR2 YFSETQ. Trimming stripped 1 base from V and 0 bases from J, with 11 bases between. There are 17 residues in the CDR3. The CDR3 DNA follows: TGCGCCAGCAGCTTGAGGTCCCAGAGCTCTGGGGCCAACGTCCTGACTTTC. It encodes CASSLRSQSSGANVLTF.

As concerns this clone: The same CDR3 can be traced to other DNA sequences in this sample. The rearrangement uses TRBV18 and TRBJ2-2; the D is unclear. This CDR3 contains 15 residues. Trimming cost V 6 bases and J 2 bases, with 13 bases left between them. Germline loops: CDR1 KGHSH, CDR2 LQKENI. In DNA, the CDR3 is TGTGCCAGCTCCCCAGGAGCGACTAACACCGGGGAGCTGTTTTTT. This encodes CASSPGATNTGELFF.

The chain combines TRBV28 with TRBJ1-1, with 8 positions matching TRBD1. Germline CDR1 reads MDHEN; CDR2 reads SYDVKM. The trim removed 2 bases at V and 1 base at J, leaving 6 bases unmatched. This CDR3 is 16 amino acids long. The CDR3 DNA reads TGTGCCAGCAGTTTAGGAAAAACAGGGGGGAACACTGAAGCTTTCTTT. Its protein is CASSLGKTGGNTEAFF.

V and J are TRBV2 and TRBJ1-5; perhaps TRBD1 as D (6 bases). Trimming pared 1 base from V and 6 bases from J, leaving 16 bases between. CDR1 and CDR2 from the germline V gene are SNHLY and FYNNEI. The CDR3 covers 16 residues. In DNA form, the CDR3 reads TGTGCCAGCAGTGAAGACAGGGCCTCAATGGTTCAGCCCCAGCATTTT. As protein: CASSEDRASMVQPQHF.

This sequence joins TRBV7-2 and TRBJ2-5; 10 positions agree with TRBD2. This CDR3 contains 18 residues. V shed 2 bases and J 0 bases; nucleotides not matched to a gene: 9. Germline V gene sequence: CDR1 SGHTA, CDR2 FQGNSA. CDR3 bases: TGTGCCAGCAGCTTATATAGCGGGGGGCGCTCGTACCAAGAGACCCAGTACTTC. Translating gives CASSLYSGGRSYQETQYF.

The chain links TRBV30 to TRBJ2-2; D perhaps matches TRBD1 (5 bases). Germline V gives CDR1 GTSNPN, CDR2 SVGIG (reference sequence). CDR3 size: 15 residues. V lost 0 bases and J lost 6, with 14 bases in between. CDR3 in amino acids: CAWSVNRQGAGELFF. The CDR3 DNA sequence: TGTGCCTGGAGTGTGAATCGGCAAGGGGCCGGGGAGCTGTTTTTT. Combining the CDR3 with reference TRBV30 and TRBJ2-2 gives the whole variable domain SQTIHQWPATLVQPVGSPLSLECTVEGTSNPNLYWYRQAAGRGLQLLFYSVGIGQISSEVPQNLSASRPQDRQFILSSKKLLLSDSGFYLCAWSVNRQGAGELFFGEGSRLTVL.

As DNA, the CDR3 is TGTGCCAGCTCGGGACTAGCGGGGCGATTGGAGACCCAGTACTTC. Amino acids: CASSGLAGRLETQYF. This rearrangement joins TRBV18 to TRBJ2-5; 13 bases map to TRBD2. The CDR3 spans 15 residues. V shed 6 bases and J 5 bases; nucleotides not matched to a gene: 6. The germline V gene has CDR1 KGHSH and CDR2 LQKENI.

V gene TRBV4-2 combines with J gene TRBJ1-5, with D tentatively TRBD1 (5 bases). CDR3 size: 18 residues. The V end was cut by 0 bases, the J end by 1 base, with 16 bases between. Per the germline V gene, CDR1 is LGHNA and CDR2 is YNFKEQ. The CDR3, as DNA: TGTGCCAGCAGCCAAGATCGCTTCGGGCAGGGAAGCAATCAGCCCCAGCATTTT. Protein product: CASSQDRFGQGSNQPQHF.

This chain links TRBV6-1 with TRBJ2-7; 7 bases align to TRBD1. The CDR3 loop spans 14 amino acids. Unmatched junction bases numbered 9, after V lost 7 bases and J lost 3 bases. Germline-derived CDR1 and CDR2 are MNHNS and SASEGT. The CDR3 bases are TGTGCCAGCACTTCCACCGGGACAGTCTACGAGCAGTACTTC. It yields the protein CASTSTGTVYEQYF.

The chain combines TRBV27 with TRBJ2-2, with D possibly matching TRBD1 (5 bases). The germline V and J ends were trimmed by 0 bases and 6 bases, with 14 bases remaining between them. This CDR3 region has 16 residues. The V gene's germline CDR1 is MNHEY and CDR2 SMNVEV (reference sequence). In nucleotides, the CDR3 is TGTGCCAGCAGTTTATCCCCTCCCCCAGGGCCCGGGGAGCTGTTTTTT. Translating gives CASSLSPPPGPGELFF.

This chain uses TRBV10-3 with TRBJ2-2; maybe TRBD2 (5 bases). V was clipped by 5 bases and J by 7 bases, with 17 bases between them. The CDR3 extends over 15 amino acids. Per germline, CDR1 ENHRY and CDR2 SYGVKD. The CDR3 DNA sequence: TGTGCCATCAGTCCTTGGGGAGAGGCTAGCGGGGAGCTGTTTTTT. Its translation is CAISPWGEASGELFF.

The CDR3 DNA sequence: TGTGCCAGCAGCCAAGCTAAGCCGGGTGGTGAGAATGAGCAGTTCTTC. As protein: CASSQAKPGGENEQFF. This chain links TRBV14 with TRBJ2-1; no firm D call. V was clipped by 1 base and J by 7 bases, with 17 bases between them. CDR3 size: 16 residues. Germline V CDR1 and CDR2: SGHDN, FVKESK. Looking up the rest from reference TRBV14 and TRBJ2-1 gives the full variable domain: EAGVTQFPSHSVIEKGQTVTLRCDPISGHDNLYWYRRVMGKEIKFLLHFVKESKQDESGMPNNRFLAERTGGTYSTLKVQPAELEDSGVYFCASSQAKPGGENEQFFGPGTRLTVL.

The chain links TRBV19 to TRBJ1-2; D remains unclear. The CDR3 has 15 amino acids. The germline V and J ends were trimmed by 5 bases and 7 bases, with 20 bases remaining between them. The V gene's germline CDR1 is LNHDA and CDR2 SQIVND (reference sequence). CDR3: CASSGKGFYKTGYTF. Written as DNA, the CDR3 is TGTGCCAGTAGTGGTAAAGGGTTCTACAAGACTGGCTACACCTTC.

This clone was recorded once. This rearrangement joins TRBV9 to TRBJ2-2; 8 bases match TRBD1. The germline V gene has CDR1 SGDLS and CDR2 YYNGEE. Trimming took 2 bases from V and 1 from J; bases not matched to a gene: 4. CDR3 length equals 16 residues. CDR3 in amino acids: CASSVQGAKNTGELFF. The DNA for the CDR3 is TGTGCCAGCAGCGTGCAGGGGGCCAAGAACACCGGGGAGCTGTTTTTT.

CDR3 nucleotide sequence: TGTGCCTGGAAAAGAGTTCCAGATACGCAGTATTTT. The encoded protein is CAWKRVPDTQYF. V gene TRBV30 combines with J gene TRBJ2-3; D unresolved. Germline lookup yields CDR1 GTSNPN and CDR2 SVGIG (reference sequence). Trimming left V 4 bases short and J 4 bases short, with 9 bases between. The CDR3 is 12 amino acids.

The chain links TRBV11-2 to TRBJ2-3, with 13 positions matching TRBD2. Germline loops: CDR1 SGHAT, CDR2 FQNNGV. This CDR3 is built from 17 residues. V shed 5 bases and J 2 bases; nucleotides not matched to a gene: 7. For the CDR3, the DNA is TGTGCCAGCAGCCCCCAGGGACTAGCGGGATCCACAGATACGCAGTATTTT. It is translated as CASSPQGLAGSTDTQYF.

The chain is built from TRBV18 and TRBJ2-5; D gene uncertain. CDR1 is KGHSH and CDR2 is LQKENI in the germline V gene. The germline V and J ends were trimmed by 2 bases and 2 bases, with 9 bases remaining between them. The CDR3 covers 14 residues. CDR3 in DNA: TGTGCCAGCTCACCAAGTAGGGATCAAGAGACCCAGTACTTC. Amino acids: CASSPSRDQETQYF.

The CDR3 reads CASSIQGGASNQPQHF. The CDR3 bases are TGTGCCAGTAGTATTCAAGGCGGGGCCAGCAATCAGCCCCAGCATTTT. The chain joins TRBV19 to TRBJ1-5, with D possibly TRBD1 on 5 matching bases. Trimming shortened V by 3 bases and J by 1 base, and 13 bases separated the two germline ends. The V gene's germline CDR1 is LNHDA and CDR2 SQIVND (reference sequence). CDR3 size: 16 residues.

V and J are TRBV19 and TRBJ2-2; D not resolved. This CDR3 is built from 14 residues. Germline V lookup: CDR1 LNHDA, CDR2 SQIVND (reference sequence). V was cut by 3 bases and J by 0 bases, with 5 bases left in between. CDR3 in amino acids: CASSIPANTGELFF. The CDR3 nucleotides are TGTGCCAGTAGTATCCCCGCGAACACCGGGGAGCTGTTTTTT. Filled out from reference TRBV19 and TRBJ2-2, the complete variable domain reads DGGITQSPKYLFRKEGQNVTLSCEQNLNHDAMYWYRQDPGQGLRLIYYSQIVNDFQKGDIAEGYSVSREKKESFPLTVTSAQKNPTAFYLCASSIPANTGELFFGEGSRLTVL.

This clone was seen only once. The V call is TRBV5-1, the J call TRBJ1-2; TRBD1 might be the D (5 bases). V was pared by 0 bases and J by 8 bases, with 17 bases between. This CDR3 contains 15 residues. Looked up from germline, CDR1 is SGHRS and CDR2 is YFSETQ. The CDR3 is CASSLEGAGGGGYTF. The CDR3 nucleotides read TGCGCCAGCAGCTTGGAAGGGGCGGGTGGAGGCGGCTACACCTTC.

This clone has a single count. The chain is built from TRBV11-2 and TRBJ2-7; D unclear. Per germline, CDR1 SGHAT and CDR2 FQNNGV. Trimming pared 0 bases from V and 2 bases from J, leaving 11 bases between. The CDR3 has 15 amino acids. The CDR3 nucleotides read TGTGCCAGCAGCTTAGATCCCAACGGAGCCTACGAGCAGTACTTC. Amino acids: CASSLDPNGAYEQYF.

This clone was detected only a few times. Other nucleotide sequences from this sample produce the same CDR3. The chain is built from TRBV5-4 and TRBJ1-1; no reliable D call. This CDR3 contains 12 residues. CDR1 and CDR2 from the germline V gene are SGHNT and YYREEE (reference sequence). The germline V and J ends were trimmed by 0 bases and 5 bases, with 5 bases remaining between them. In nucleotides, the CDR3 is TGTGCCAGCAGCTTGGTGGGGACTGAAGCTTTCTTT. This sequence encodes CASSLVGTEAFF.

This rearrangement joins TRBV2 to TRBJ1-4; 10 bases align to TRBD1. Germline loops: CDR1 SNHLY, CDR2 FYNNEI. The CDR3 runs 15 residues. After removal of 4 bases from V and 5 bases from J, the junction contained 4 bases not matched to a gene. CDR3 in DNA: TGTGCCAGCAGTGTAGGGACAGGGGCAAATGAAAAACTGTTTTTT. Translating gives CASSVGTGANEKLFF.

V and J are TRBV7-9 and TRBJ2-4; D may be TRBD1 or TRBD2 (6 bases each). Per germline, CDR1 SEHNR and CDR2 FQNEAQ (reference sequence). There are 14 residues in the CDR3. V was shortened by 7 bases and J by 8 bases, with 18 bases between the two germline ends. CDR3 DNA: TGTGCCAGCAACGAGAGGGGGGTCCGGGACATTCAGTACTTC. Translated: CASNERGVRDIQYF.

This chain joins TRBV30 and TRBJ2-7; weak D call: TRBD2 (5 bases). The CDR3 loop spans 12 amino acids. Per the germline V gene, CDR1 is GTSNPN and CDR2 is SVGIG (reference sequence). Between the trimmed V and J ends, which lost 1 base and 3 bases, there was a span of 7 bases. CDR3 loop: CAWSGRHYEQYF. DNA of the CDR3: TGTGCCTGGAGTGGGAGGCACTACGAGCAGTACTTC.

The chain employs TRBV19 and TRBJ1-5; D is ambiguous. This CDR3 region has 12 residues. Looked up from germline, CDR1 is LNHDA and CDR2 is SQIVND (reference sequence). Trimming left V 5 bases short and J 7 bases short, with 9 bases between. The CDR3: CASSPQRQPQHF. CDR3 bases: TGTGCCAGTAGTCCTCAGAGGCAGCCCCAGCATTTT.

The chain employs TRBV4-1 and TRBJ1-2; the match to TRBD1 covers 9 bases. Unmatched junction bases numbered 10, after V lost 0 bases and J lost 8 bases. The CDR3 contains 16 residues. Germline V lookup: CDR1 MGHRA, CDR2 YSYEKL. CDR3 residues: CASSQDGDRVSIGYTF. The CDR3, as DNA: TGCGCCAGCAGCCAAGATGGGGACAGGGTTTCAATCGGCTACACCTTC.

V usage is TRBV19 and J usage is TRBJ1-6; D not certain. The CDR3 spans 13 residues. Germline V gene lookup returns CDR1 LNHDA and CDR2 SQIVND (reference sequence). Trimming shortened V by 10 bases and J by 7 bases, and 14 bases separated the two germline ends. Here the CDR3 reads CAISRGLNSPLHF. In DNA form, the CDR3 reads TGTGCCATTAGCCGGGGTTTGAATTCACCCCTCCACTTT.

This clone was detected only once. The genes are TRBV5-6 and TRBJ1-1, with D possibly matching TRBD1 (6 bases). In germline, CDR1 is SGHDT, CDR2 YYEEEE. The CDR3 contains 14 residues. The V and J ends lost 4 bases and 4 bases respectively, with 14 bases between them. CDR3 coding DNA: TGTGCCAGCAGCCCGGAAAAGGGGGTCACTGAAGCTTTCTTT. As protein: CASSPEKGVTEAFF.